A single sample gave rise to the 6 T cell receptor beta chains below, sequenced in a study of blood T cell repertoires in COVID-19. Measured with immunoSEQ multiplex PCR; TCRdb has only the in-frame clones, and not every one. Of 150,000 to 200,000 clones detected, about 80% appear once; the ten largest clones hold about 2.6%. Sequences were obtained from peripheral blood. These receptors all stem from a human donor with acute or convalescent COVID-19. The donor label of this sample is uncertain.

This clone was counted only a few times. The CDR3 nucleotides are TGTGCCACCAGCCCCCGAACAGGGGGCTACAATCAGCCCCAGCATTTT. It specifies CATSPRTGGYNQPQHF. The J gene is TRBJ1-5, the V gene TRBV15; 9 positions match TRBD1. V shed 5 bases and J 3 bases; nucleotides not matched to a gene: 8. The CDR3 consists of 16 residues. Germline V CDR1 and CDR2: LNHNV, YYDKDF (reference sequence).

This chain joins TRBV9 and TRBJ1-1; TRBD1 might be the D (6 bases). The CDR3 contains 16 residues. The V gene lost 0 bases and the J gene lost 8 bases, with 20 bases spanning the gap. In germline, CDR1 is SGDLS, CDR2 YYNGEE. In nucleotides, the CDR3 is TGTGCCAGCAGCGTAGCTCTCGTAGCAGGGGACGGGGAAGCTTTCTTT. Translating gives CASSVALVAGDGEAFF.

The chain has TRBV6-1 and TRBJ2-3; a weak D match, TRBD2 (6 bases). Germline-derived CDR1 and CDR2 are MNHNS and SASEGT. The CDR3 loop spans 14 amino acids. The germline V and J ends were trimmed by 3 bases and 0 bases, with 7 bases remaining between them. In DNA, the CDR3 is TGTGCCAGCAGTGATCGGGGGAGCACAGATACGCAGTATTTT. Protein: CASSDRGSTDTQYF.

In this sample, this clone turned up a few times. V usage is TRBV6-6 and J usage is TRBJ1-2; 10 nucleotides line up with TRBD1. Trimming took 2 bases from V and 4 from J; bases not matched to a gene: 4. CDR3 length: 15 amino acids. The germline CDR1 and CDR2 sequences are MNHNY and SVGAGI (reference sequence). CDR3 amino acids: CASSYPGQGSYGYTF. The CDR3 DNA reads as TGTGCCAGCAGTTACCCGGGACAGGGGAGCTATGGCTACACCTTC.

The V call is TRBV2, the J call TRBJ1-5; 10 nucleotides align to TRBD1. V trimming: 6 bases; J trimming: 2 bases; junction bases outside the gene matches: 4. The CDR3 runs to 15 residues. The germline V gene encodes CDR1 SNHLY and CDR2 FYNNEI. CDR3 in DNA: TGTGCCAGCAGCCGGACAGGGGGAGGCAATCAGCCCCAGCATTTT. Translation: CASSRTGGGNQPQHF.

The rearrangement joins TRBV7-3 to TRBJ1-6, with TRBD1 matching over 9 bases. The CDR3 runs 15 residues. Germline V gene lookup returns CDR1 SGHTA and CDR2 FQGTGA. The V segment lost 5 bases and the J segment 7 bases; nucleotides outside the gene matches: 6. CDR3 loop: CASSAGGTGNSPLHF. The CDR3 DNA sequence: TGTGCCAGCAGCGCTGGCGGGACAGGGAATTCACCCCTCCACTTT.